A single sample gave rise to the 10 T cell receptor beta chains below, sequenced in a study of metastatic and nonmetastatic thyroid tumors. Using MiXCR, TCRdb re-called clones from the PCR reads. This table holds about 6,200 clones, roughly 29% found once. Among the patients, none had received any treatment before thyroid surgery. The sample comprised adjacent normal tissue. The receptors derive from a female donor with papillary thyroid cancer or a benign thyroid nodule (not recorded which). Some clones in this sample may be carry-over from other donors' samples.

This clone has a handful of counts. V and J are TRBV6-1 and TRBJ1-1; D is uncertain. CDR3 size: 11 residues. Germline V gene sequence: CDR1 MNHNS, CDR2 SASEGT. Between the trimmed V and J ends, which lost 3 bases and 6 bases, there was a span of 5 bases. The DNA for the CDR3 is TGTGCCAGCAGTGATGGCCCTGAAGCTTTCTTT. The encoded protein is CASSDGPEAFF.

The CDR3 nucleotides read TGTGCCAGCAGTTACCCCACAGGGGCCGGCTACGAGCAGTACTTC. Residues: CASSYPTGAGYEQYF. This rearrangement joins TRBV6-2 or TRBV6-3 to TRBJ2-7; the match to TRBD1 covers 7 bases. The V gene end was trimmed by 2 bases and the J gene end by 3 bases; junction bases not matched to a gene: 7. Germline CDR1 and CDR2: MNHEY and SVGEGT. The CDR3 totals 15 residues.

This clone was seen a few times. The genes are TRBV27 and TRBJ2-1; D perhaps matches TRBD2 (6 bases). The germline gives CDR1 MNHEY, CDR2 SMNVEV (reference sequence). The CDR3 runs to 11 residues. V dropped 9 bases and J dropped 12 bases, with 15 bases sitting between them. The CDR3, as DNA: TGTGCCAGTTCCTACGGGAGTAGGCAGTTCTTC. Protein: CASSYGSRQFF.

V gene TRBV19 combines with J gene TRBJ2-7, with 10 bases aligning to TRBD2. Germline assignment: CDR1 LNHDA and CDR2 SQIVND (reference sequence). CDR3 length: 16 amino acids. Trimming cost V 3 bases and J 8 bases; bases outside gene matches: 13. This CDR3 is CASSIAAGGTKVKQYF. CDR3 DNA sequence: TGTGCCAGTAGTATCGCAGCGGGGGGGACCAAAGTAAAGCAGTACTTC.

Regarding this clone: Given the absence of the conserved phenylalanine or tryptophan at the CDR3 end, a read error is likely. The gene calls are TRBV7-9 and TRBJ2-3; D gene uncertain. Germline-derived CDR1 and CDR2 are SEHNR and FQNEAQ (reference sequence). The CDR3 length is 14 residues. V was clipped by 1 base and J by 2 bases, with 7 bases between them. CDR3 residues: CASSLGQLTDTQYL. The CDR3 DNA reads TGTGCCAGCAGCTTAGGGCAGCTCACAGATACGCAGTATTTG.

This chain uses TRBV27 with TRBJ1-1; D is unclear. Looked up from germline, CDR1 is MNHEY and CDR2 is SMNVEV (reference sequence). The V end was cut by 6 bases, the J end by 0 bases, with 14 bases between. The CDR3 length is 15 residues. This CDR3 is CASSTIRELNTEAFF. CDR3 bases: TGTGCCAGCAGCACAATAAGAGAATTGAACACTGAAGCTTTCTTT.

The chain uses TRBV24-1 and TRBJ1-2, with D tentatively TRBD1 (5 bases). CDR1 and CDR2 from the germline V gene are KGHDR and SFDVKD. Trimming pared 8 bases from V and 4 bases from J, leaving 25 bases between. The CDR3 is 17 amino acids. CDR3 amino acids: CATNQAERGGPTYGYTF. CDR3 in DNA: TGTGCCACCAACCAAGCCGAGCGCGGGGGTCCTACCTATGGCTACACCTTC.

This clone has only a few counts. The chain is built from TRBV28 and TRBJ2-7, with D tentatively TRBD2 (5 bases). Germline CDR1 and CDR2: MDHEN and SYDVKM. The CDR3 is 13 amino acids. The V and J ends lost 3 bases and 7 bases respectively, with 13 bases between them. The CDR3 region has the DNA TGTGCCAGCAGTTTTTCCCGACGGGGAGAGCAGTACTTC. This gives the protein CASSFSRRGEQYF.

This clone is labeled as large. V gene TRBV9 combines with J gene TRBJ1-2; D gene ambiguous. The V gene lost 2 bases and the J gene lost 4 bases, with 12 bases spanning the gap. Germline V gives CDR1 SGDLS, CDR2 YYNGEE. The CDR3 runs 14 residues. The chain's CDR3 is CASSVDLNSYGYTF. The DNA of the CDR3 is TGTGCCAGCAGCGTCGACCTTAACTCCTATGGCTACACCTTC.

This chain links TRBV6-1 with TRBJ1-5; no clear D gene. Trimming pared 2 bases from V and 7 bases from J, leaving 9 bases between. The CDR3 is made up of 13 amino acids. The germline gives CDR1 MNHNS, CDR2 SASEGT. CDR3 sequence (DNA): TGTGCCAGCAGTGAACTTTCCTGGCAGCCCCAGCATTTT. Its protein is CASSELSWQPQHF.